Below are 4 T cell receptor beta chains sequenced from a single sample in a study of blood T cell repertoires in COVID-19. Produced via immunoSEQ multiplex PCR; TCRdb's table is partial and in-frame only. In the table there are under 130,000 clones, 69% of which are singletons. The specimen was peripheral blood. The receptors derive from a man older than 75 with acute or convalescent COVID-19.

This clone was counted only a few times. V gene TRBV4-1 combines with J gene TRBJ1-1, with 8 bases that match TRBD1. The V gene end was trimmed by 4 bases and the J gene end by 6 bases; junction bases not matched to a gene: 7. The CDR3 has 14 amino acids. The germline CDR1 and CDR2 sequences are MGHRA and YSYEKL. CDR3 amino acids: CASSPDRDKAEAFF. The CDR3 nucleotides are TGCGCCAGCAGCCCGGACAGGGATAAGGCTGAAGCTTTCTTT.

CDR3 residues: CASRGGRNSYEQYF. Here the CDR3 DNA reads TGCGCCAGCAGGGGCGGGCGAAACTCCTACGAGCAGTACTTC. V gene TRBV5-1 combines with J gene TRBJ2-7, with D tentatively TRBD2 (5 bases). Germline loops: CDR1 SGHRS, CDR2 YFSETQ. V gave up 5 bases and J gave up 0 bases, with 12 bases separating them. CDR3 size: 14 residues.

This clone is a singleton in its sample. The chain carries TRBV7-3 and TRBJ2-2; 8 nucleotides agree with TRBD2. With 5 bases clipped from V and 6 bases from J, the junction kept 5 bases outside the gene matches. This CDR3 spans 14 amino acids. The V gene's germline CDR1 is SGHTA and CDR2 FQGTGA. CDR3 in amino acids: CASSPGGVSGELFF. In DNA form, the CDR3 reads TGTGCCAGCAGCCCCGGGGGGGTTTCCGGGGAGCTGTTTTTT. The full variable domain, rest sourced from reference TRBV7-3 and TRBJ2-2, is GAGVSQTPSNKVTEKGKYVELRCDPISGHTALYWYRQSLGQGPEFLIYFQGTGAADDSGLPNDRFFAVRPEGSVSTLKIQRTERGDSAVYLCASSPGGVSGELFFGEGSRLTVL.

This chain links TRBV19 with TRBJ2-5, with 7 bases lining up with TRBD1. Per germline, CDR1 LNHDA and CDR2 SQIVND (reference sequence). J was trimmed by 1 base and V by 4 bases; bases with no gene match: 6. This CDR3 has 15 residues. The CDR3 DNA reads TGTGCCAGTAGTAGAGGACAGGTTACCCAAGAGACCCAGTACTTC. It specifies CASSRGQVTQETQYF.